This entry features one TCR beta chain sequence. Antigen: not known. Primers: 60 Vbeta forward and 13 Jbeta reverse. Here immunoSEQ multiplex PCR was the method, and the copy in TCRdb shows in-frame clones only, minus some. Of tens of thousands of clones in the sample, around three quarters are singletons; the top ten hold 3.5% to 4.5%. This sample was taken from a study of cytomegalovirus exposure and HLA in healthy donors. Whole-study context: The study's early data release held roughly 91 million unique TCRs from HLA-typed donors.

Study-wide results and caveats: Researchers had no immune exposure information except CMV serostatus available. Later genetic work tied a missense DCLRE1C variant to beta-chain V and J trimming.

CDR3 length equals 14 residues. With 4 bases clipped from V and 8 bases from J, the junction kept 3 bases outside the gene matches. In germline, CDR1 is LNHNV, CDR2 YYDKDF (reference sequence). The clonotype comes from a man in his forties or fifties in good health and CMV-seronegative. The sequenced sample consisted of PBMCs. This chain uses TRBV15 with TRBJ1-4, with 11 bases aligning to TRBD1. CDR3 sequence (DNA): TGTGCCACCAGCATGGGACAGGGGGACGAAAAACTGTTTTTT. It encodes CATSMGQGDEKLFF.